The sequence of this T cell receptor beta chain was determined in a study of blood T cell repertoires in COVID-19. Across the study: Italy, Spain and the United States were the sources of the convalescent and acute COVID-19 samples. In each case, the material was cDNA or gDNA derived from T cells, B-cell-depleted T cells, or PBMCs.

Original processing methods: Reference gene primers were amplified, and this amplification served to estimate nucleated cell counts. Some clones are missing from TCRdb's copy, which holds only in-frame ones; the method was immunoSEQ multiplex PCR. D and trimming come from the DNA, and the V and J calls and clone size come from that table. The sample yields 120,000 or so clones, around 77% seen once. From germline, CDR1 is LGHDT and CDR2 YNNKEL (reference sequence). The length of the CDR3 is 17 residues. V lost 3 bases, J lost 2 bases, and 6 bases stayed unmatched. The V call is TRBV3-1 (or the pseudogene TRBV3-2), the J call TRBJ2-1; 11 bases are a match to TRBD2. The sequenced sample consisted of peripheral blood. The clonotype originates from a human donor in a cohort sampled during active COVID-19. CDR3: CASSHTIAGGPYNEQFF. The CDR3 nucleotides are TGTGCCAGCAGCCATACTATAGCGGGAGGGCCCTACAATGAGCAGTTCTTC.